A selection of T cell receptor beta chains follows, all from one sample in a study of T cell responses to AZD1222 COVID-19 vaccine. Method: immunoSEQ multiplex PCR; TCRdb's copy keeps in-frame clones and lacks some. In the table there are approximately 94,000 clones, 88% of which are singletons. Sequenced here: peripheral blood, sampled on day 0 of AZD1222 vaccination. The origin of the receptors is an adult in good health. Both conserved end residues are part of each CDR3. A D gene is named only where the DNA matches it firmly. Rows may omit the clone size; those that give it use once, few, many or a size class.

abundance: .
j_gene: TRBJ2-5
d_gene: .
v_gene: TRBV4-3
CDR3aa: CASSQDTRFHGGETQYF
CDR3nt: TGCGCCAGCAGCCAAGATACAAGATTCCATGGGGGAGAGACCCAGTACTTC

abundance: .
j_gene: TRBJ2-7
d_gene: TRBD1
v_gene: TRBV2
CDR3aa: CASSQTGTGAPYEQYF
CDR3nt: TGTGCCAGCAGTCAGACCGGGACAGGGGCGCCCTACGAGCAGTACTTC

abundance: .
j_gene: TRBJ1-1
d_gene: TRBD1
v_gene: TRBV19
CDR3aa: CASRRGQGLNTEAFF
CDR3nt: TGTGCCAGTAGAAGGGGGCAGGGGTTGAACACTGAAGCTTTCTTT

abundance: .
j_gene: TRBJ2-1
d_gene: TRBD2
v_gene: TRBV6-6
CDR3aa: CASSAPQREKFF
CDR3nt: TGTGCCAGCAGTGCCCCACAGCGGGAGAAGTTCTTC

abundance: .
j_gene: TRBJ1-2
d_gene: TRBD1
v_gene: TRBV7-2
CDR3aa: CASSPQTGGYGYTF
CDR3nt: TGTGCCAGCAGCCCGCAGACAGGGGGCTATGGCTACACCTTC

abundance: .
j_gene: TRBJ2-3
d_gene: TRBD2
v_gene: TRBV27
CDR3aa: CASSLGLAGNTDTQYF
CDR3nt: TGTGCCAGCAGTTTAGGATTAGCGGGCAACACAGATACGCAGTATTTT

abundance: .
j_gene: TRBJ1-1
d_gene: .
v_gene: TRBV7-2
CDR3aa: CASSLFGFGSTEAFF
CDR3nt: TGTGCCAGCAGCTTATTTGGGTTTGGGAGTACTGAAGCTTTCTTT

abundance: .
j_gene: TRBJ1-1
d_gene: TRBD1
v_gene: TRBV24-1
CDR3aa: CATSPGQGAAEAFF
CDR3nt: TGTGCCACCAGTCCCGGACAGGGGGCCGCTGAAGCTTTCTTT

abundance: .
j_gene: TRBJ2-7
d_gene: TRBD1
v_gene: TRBV2
CDR3aa: CASHRHRDSELEQYF
CDR3nt: TGTGCCAGTCATCGTCACCGGGACAGTGAGCTAGAGCAGTACTTC

abundance: .
j_gene: TRBJ1-1
d_gene: .
v_gene: TRBV7-8
CDR3aa: CASSLGRQGGYTEAFF
CDR3nt: TGTGCCAGCAGCTTAGGGCGGCAGGGAGGTTACACTGAAGCTTTCTTT

abundance: .
j_gene: TRBJ1-2
d_gene: .
v_gene: TRBV13
CDR3aa: CASSTRGGLFYGYTF
CDR3nt: TGTGCCAGCAGCACCCGGGGAGGGCTGTTCTATGGCTACACCTTC

abundance: .
j_gene: TRBJ2-7
d_gene: TRBD2
v_gene: TRBV6-5
CDR3aa: CASSISAGVSYEQYF
CDR3nt: TGTGCCAGCAGTATCTCGGCGGGAGTGTCCTACGAGCAGTACTTC

abundance: few
j_gene: TRBJ1-2
d_gene: .
v_gene: TRBV27
CDR3aa: CASSLLGDRSYGYTF
CDR3nt: TGTGCCAGCAGTCTTCTCGGGGATAGGAGCTATGGCTACACCTTC

abundance: .
j_gene: TRBJ2-7
d_gene: TRBD2
v_gene: TRBV6-2/TRBV6-3
CDR3aa: CASSYSATSGSYEQYF
CDR3nt: TGTGCCAGCAGTTACTCGGCGACTAGCGGCTCCTACGAGCAGTACTTC

abundance: .
j_gene: TRBJ1-5
d_gene: TRBD1
v_gene: TRBV27
CDR3aa: CASSSGQGEGSNQPQHF
CDR3nt: TGTGCCAGCAGTTCCGGACAGGGAGAGGGGAGCAATCAGCCCCAGCATTTT

abundance: .
j_gene: TRBJ2-2
d_gene: TRBD1
v_gene: TRBV7-3
CDR3aa: CASSPQGVTGELFF
CDR3nt: TGTGCCAGCAGCCCCCAGGGGGTGACCGGGGAGCTGTTTTTT

abundance: .
j_gene: TRBJ2-7
d_gene: .
v_gene: TRBV11-2
CDR3aa: CASSPPRGPPYEQYF
CDR3nt: TGTGCCAGCAGTCCGCCCCGGGGGCCGCCATACGAGCAGTACTTC

abundance: once
j_gene: TRBJ1-2
d_gene: TRBD1
v_gene: TRBV6-6
CDR3aa: CASISLEGTGGGYTF
CDR3nt: TGTGCCAGCATCTCGCTTGAGGGGACAGGGGGTGGCTACACCTTC